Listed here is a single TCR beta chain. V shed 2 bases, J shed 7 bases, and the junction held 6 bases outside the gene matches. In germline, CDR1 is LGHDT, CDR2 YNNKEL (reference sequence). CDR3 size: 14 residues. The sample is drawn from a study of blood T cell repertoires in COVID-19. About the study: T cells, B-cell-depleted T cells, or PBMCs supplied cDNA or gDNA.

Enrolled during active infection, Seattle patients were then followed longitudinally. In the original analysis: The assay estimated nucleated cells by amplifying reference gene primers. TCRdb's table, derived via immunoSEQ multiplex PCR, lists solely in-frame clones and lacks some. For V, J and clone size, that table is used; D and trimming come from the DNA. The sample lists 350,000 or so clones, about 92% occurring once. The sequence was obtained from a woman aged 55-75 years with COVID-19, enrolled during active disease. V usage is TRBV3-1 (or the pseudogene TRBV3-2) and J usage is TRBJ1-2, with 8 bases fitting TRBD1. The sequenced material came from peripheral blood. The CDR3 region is CASSQPGQAAGYTF. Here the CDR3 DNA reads TGTGCCAGCAGCCAACCGGGACAGGCTGCTGGCTACACCTTC.